The clone carrying this TCR beta chain was counted ten times or more. Its antigen is not identified. Trimming at V came to 5 bases and at J to 6 bases, leaving 9 bases not matched to a gene. The germline CDR1 and CDR2 sequences are DFQATT and SNEGSKA (reference sequence). The CDR3 has 15 residues. The data stem from a study of T-cell reconstitution after alpha-beta-depleted transplantation in children. The TCRbeta library was prepared with unique molecular identifiers. TCRdb called the PCR reads again in MiXCR, with one record for every CDR3 protein. The sample lists approximately 190,000 distinct CDR3 sequences; 7% to 9% were seen once. Overall study results and limits: Reportedly, only several hundred clones from non-depleted graft cells drove alpha-beta T-cell counts at about two months. T-cell counts and diversity were attributed mostly to newly produced T cells one year after transplant.

Sequencing was performed on PBMCs, mostly from graft donor cells, taken 360 days after TCRalphabeta/CD19-depleted stem cell transplant. The chain recombines TRBV20-1 with TRBJ2-2, with 10 nucleotides matching TRBD2. The clonotype originates from a male patient aged 2-10 years who had a stem cell transplant for acute myeloid leukemia, so the T cells may come from the graft donor. The CDR3 protein is CSAWRAGGIAGELFF. Here the CDR3 DNA reads TGCAGTGCTTGGAGAGCGGGAGGGATTGCCGGGGAGCTGTTTTTT.